The 29 T cell receptor beta chains reported below all come from one sample, sequenced in a study of blood T cell repertoires in COVID-19. Only in-frame clones appear in the TCRdb table, and some are missing; sequencing was by immunoSEQ multiplex PCR. Altogether approximately 81,000 clones are present, about 89% being singletons, with the ten largest covering roughly 1%. The sequenced sample was PBMCs or T cells enriched from blood (not recorded which). The receptors shown here come from a woman aged 45-65 years with acute COVID-19.

The chain joins TRBV11-2 to TRBJ1-2; D is uncertain. Per germline, CDR1 SGHAT and CDR2 FQNNGV. V lost 3 bases and J lost 6, with 14 bases in between. The CDR3 has 14 amino acids. The CDR3 reads CASSFLLVADGYTF. The CDR3 bases are TGTGCCAGCAGCTTTTTACTCGTCGCGGATGGCTACACCTTC.

This chain joins TRBV7-2 and TRBJ2-5; D possibly corresponds to TRBD2 (6 bases). Germline V gene sequence: CDR1 SGHTA, CDR2 FQGNSA. V lost 1 base to trimming and J lost 3 bases, with 12 bases between them. The CDR3 runs 15 residues. The CDR3 DNA is TGTGCCAGCAGCTTAGGAGGGCGGGAAAAAGAGACCCAGTACTTC. This sequence encodes CASSLGGREKETQYF.

This clone has just one count. The chain employs TRBV7-2 and TRBJ2-3, with TRBD2 matching 12 bases. Germline-derived CDR1 and CDR2 are SGHTA and FQGNSA. The CDR3 covers 16 residues. With V trimmed by 1 base and J by 4 bases, 3 bases remained unmatched. In nucleotides, the CDR3 is TGTGCCAGCAGCTTAGTACTAGCGGGAGGTTCAGATACGCAGTATTTT. This translates into CASSLVLAGGSDTQYF.

This chain links TRBV6-5 with TRBJ2-3; 7 bases map to TRBD2. CDR1 and CDR2 (germline): MNHEY, SVGAGI. This CDR3 has 14 residues. Trimming removed 7 bases from V and 5 bases from J; junction bases left unmatched: 9. CDR3: CASTVAGVGDTQYF. CDR3 DNA sequence: TGTGCCAGCACAGTGGCGGGAGTAGGAGATACGCAGTATTTT.

V gene TRBV7-8 combines with J gene TRBJ1-5; D is ambiguous. V shed 4 bases and J shed 2 bases, with 15 bases lying between them. The germline V gene encodes CDR1 SGHVS and CDR2 FQNEAQ. The CDR3 runs 16 residues. The CDR3 reads CASSSRDLGGNQPQHF. The DNA of the CDR3 is TGTGCCAGCAGCTCCCGGGATTTAGGAGGCAATCAGCCCCAGCATTTT. The full variable domain, rest sourced from reference TRBV7-8 and TRBJ1-5, is GAGVSQSPRYKVAKRGQDVALRCDPISGHVSLFWYQQALGQGPEFLTYFQNEAQLDKSGLPSDRFFAERPEGSVSTLKIQRTQQEDSAVYLCASSSRDLGGNQPQHFGDGTRLSIL.

CDR3 in DNA: TGTGCCAGCAGCAACGGGACTAGCGGGAGTAGAACGGACAATGAGCAGTTCTTC. Protein product: CASSNGTSGSRTDNEQFF. The chain uses TRBV6-2 or TRBV6-3 and TRBJ2-1; 14 positions agree with TRBD2. This CDR3 contains 18 residues. V gave up 6 bases and J gave up 5 bases; unmatched junction bases: 12. Germline CDR1 reads MNHEY; CDR2 reads SVGEGT.

The chain couples TRBV19 to TRBJ1-6; 7 bases are shared with TRBD1. The germline gives CDR1 LNHDA, CDR2 SQIVND (reference sequence). Trimming at V came to 2 bases and at J to 0 bases, leaving 4 bases not matched to a gene. The length of the CDR3 is 17 residues. CDR3 bases: TGTGCCAGTAGTATACAGGGGGGAAGCTCCTATAATTCACCCCTCCACTTT. Its translation: CASSIQGGSSYNSPLHF.

This clone showed up just once. The chain carries TRBV5-1 and TRBJ2-7; TRBD1 matches 8 bases. V dropped 4 bases and J dropped 7; count of bases not matched to a gene: 16. Germline CDR1 and CDR2: SGHRS and YFSETQ. The CDR3 has 16 amino acids. The CDR3 DNA follows: TGCGCCAGCAGCGTAACCGGGGGACAGGTGAGGGAAGAGCAGTACTTC. Translating it yields CASSVTGGQVREEQYF. Full variable domain (outside the CDR3, taken from reference TRBV5-1 and TRBJ2-7): KAGVTQTPRYLIKTRGQQVTLSCSPISGHRSVSWYQQTPGQGLQFLFEYFSETQRNKGNFPGRFSGRQFSNSRSEMNVSTLELGDSALYLCASSVTGGQVREEQYFGPGTRLTVT.

The chain combines TRBV11-3 with TRBJ2-7, with D possibly TRBD2 on 5 matching bases. Germline V lookup: CDR1 SGHNT, CDR2 YENEEA. V was clipped by 3 bases and J by 7 bases, with 19 bases between them. The CDR3 runs to 15 residues. CDR3 loop: CASSLVGGSRREQYF. The CDR3 DNA reads TGTGCCAGCAGCTTGGTGGGCGGGTCCAGGAGGGAGCAGTACTTC.

This clone came up once. The chain employs TRBV6-6 and TRBJ1-2; D is possibly TRBD1 (6 bases). CDR3 length equals 15 residues. Germline V gene lookup returns CDR1 MNHNY and CDR2 SVGAGI (reference sequence). The V gene lost 0 bases and the J gene lost 6 bases, with 14 bases spanning the gap. The CDR3 spells CASSYSRQKGDGYTF. CDR3 coding DNA: TGTGCCAGCAGTTACTCGCGACAGAAGGGGGATGGCTACACCTTC.

CDR3 amino acids: CASSLEFKYRVRGPNYGYTF. For the CDR3, the DNA is TGTGCCAGCAGTTTAGAGTTTAAATATAGGGTTAGGGGGCCAAACTATGGCTACACCTTC. The rearrangement links TRBV27 to TRBJ1-2; 7 nucleotides line up with TRBD1. The germline V gene has CDR1 MNHEY and CDR2 SMNVEV (reference sequence). The CDR3 extends over 20 amino acids. The V segment lost 2 bases and the J segment 2 bases; nucleotides outside the gene matches: 20.

The V call is TRBV4-2, the J call TRBJ2-7; D gene unclear. The CDR3 totals 15 residues. V was trimmed by 1 base and J by 2 bases, leaving 12 bases between them. CDR1 and CDR2 (germline): LGHNA, YNFKEQ. The CDR3 nucleotides read TGTGCCAGCAGCCAAGCACTATCTCGAGCCTACGAGCAGTACTTC. Its translation is CASSQALSRAYEQYF.

The gene calls are TRBV11-2 and TRBJ1-1, with D unclear. CDR1 is SGHAT and CDR2 is FQNNGV in the germline V gene. The CDR3 runs 14 residues. The V end was cut by 1 base, the J end by 4 bases, with 10 bases between. Here the CDR3 DNA reads TGTGCCAGCAGCTTAGGGGTGGGCCCCACTGAAGCTTTCTTT. Translating it yields CASSLGVGPTEAFF.

This clone was seen a few times. The J gene is TRBJ2-2, the V gene TRBV28; the D gene is possibly TRBD2 (5 bases). Germline V gene lookup returns CDR1 MDHEN and CDR2 SYDVKM. The CDR3 loop spans 16 amino acids. The ends were cut back, 5 bases at V and 1 base at J, with 14 bases in the middle. CDR3 sequence: CASSGEGTKNTGELFF. The CDR3 DNA follows: TGTGCCAGCAGTGGAGAGGGAACAAAGAACACCGGGGAGCTGTTTTTT.

The J gene is TRBJ2-1, the V gene TRBV6-4, with TRBD1 identical over 10 bases. The V gene end was trimmed by 0 bases and the J gene end by 6 bases; junction bases not matched to a gene: 2. Germline V gene lookup returns CDR1 MRHNA and CDR2 SNTAGT. The CDR3 contains 15 residues. This CDR3 reads CASSDSRTGGNEQFF. The CDR3 nucleotides read TGTGCCAGCAGTGACTCGAGGACAGGGGGCAATGAGCAGTTCTTC.

The chain recombines TRBV19 with TRBJ1-2, with a possible D match to TRBD1 (6 bases). The germline V gene has CDR1 LNHDA and CDR2 SQIVND (reference sequence). V gave up 5 bases and J gave up 3 bases, with 25 bases separating them. The CDR3 consists of 18 residues. The CDR3 DNA follows: TGTGCCAGTAGTTTCAACCGGGACACGCTAGGGGTGCACTATGGCTACACCTTC. Translating it yields CASSFNRDTLGVHYGYTF. The whole variable domain, remainder taken from reference TRBV19 and TRBJ1-2, is DGGITQSPKYLFRKEGQNVTLSCEQNLNHDAMYWYRQDPGQGLRLIYYSQIVNDFQKGDIAEGYSVSREKKESFPLTVTSAQKNPTAFYLCASSFNRDTLGVHYGYTFGSGTRLTVV.

This clone was recorded once. This chain joins TRBV5-1 and TRBJ1-6; 8 nucleotides align to TRBD1. The CDR3 is made up of 15 amino acids. Germline values: CDR1 SGHRS, CDR2 YFSETQ. J gave up 7 bases and V 0 bases, and 3 bases lay outside the gene matches. The CDR3 DNA reads TGCGCCAGCAGCTTGGGACAGGGGATGAATTCACCCCTCCACTTT. Protein sequence: CASSLGQGMNSPLHF.

The rearrangement uses TRBV9 and TRBJ1-3, with D tentatively TRBD1 (6 bases). The CDR3 has 14 residues. Germline V gene data show CDR1 as SGDLS and CDR2 as YYNGEE. V was cut by 4 bases and J by 3 bases, with 11 bases left in between. The CDR3 is CASSLGDIGNTIYF. The CDR3 nucleotides read TGTGCCAGCAGCTTGGGGGACATTGGAAACACCATATATTTT.

This chain connects TRBV7-3 to TRBJ2-1; 9 bases are shared with TRBD2. Germline CDR1 and CDR2: SGHTA and FQGTGA. The V and J ends lost 3 bases and 7 bases, in that order; junction bases with no gene match: 7. The CDR3 is 15 residues long. The CDR3 DNA reads as TGTGCCAGCAGCTTCAGACTAGCGGATCGTAATGAGCAGTTCTTC. It is translated as CASSFRLADRNEQFF.

The V call is TRBV7-2, the J call TRBJ2-3, with D tentatively TRBD2 (5 bases). CDR3 length equals 14 residues. V lost 4 bases to trimming and J lost 5 bases, with 13 bases between them. Germline values: CDR1 SGHTA, CDR2 FQGNSA. The CDR3 DNA is TGTGCCAGCAGCTCCCCCCTCGGAGGAGATACGCAGTATTTT. Amino acid sequence: CASSSPLGGDTQYF.

V gene TRBV30 combines with J gene TRBJ2-5; 8 bases are shared with TRBD2. The CDR3 totals 15 residues. The V segment lost 0 bases and the J segment 6 bases; nucleotides outside the gene matches: 9. Germline V gene data show CDR1 as GTSNPN and CDR2 as SVGIG (reference sequence). The CDR3 DNA is TGTGCCTGGAGTGTAAACGGGAGGGCCGGACAGACCCAGTACTTC. This gives the protein CAWSVNGRAGQTQYF.

The chain is built from TRBV6-1 and TRBJ1-1; TRBD1 matches at 7 bases. The CDR3 contains 17 residues. After removal of 1 base from V and 0 bases from J, the junction contained 8 bases not matched to a gene. Germline V gene lookup returns CDR1 MNHNS and CDR2 SASEGT. The CDR3 reads CASSEVVGGQLNTEAFF. CDR3 nucleotide sequence: TGTGCCAGCAGTGAAGTCGTGGGGGGACAGTTGAACACTGAAGCTTTCTTT.

CDR3 region: CASSFTTDRGNEQFF. Written as DNA, the CDR3 is TGTGCCAGCAGCTTCACTACCGATAGAGGGAATGAGCAGTTCTTC. This chain links TRBV11-2 with TRBJ2-1, with D perhaps matching TRBD2 (5 bases). Germline loops: CDR1 SGHAT, CDR2 FQNNGV. The CDR3 contains 15 residues. V was trimmed by 3 bases and J by 7 bases, leaving 16 bases between them.

The chain carries TRBV6-5 and TRBJ1-2, with 10 positions matching TRBD1. Germline V gene lookup returns CDR1 MNHEY and CDR2 SVGAGI. J was trimmed by 4 bases and V by 4 bases; bases with no gene match: 6. The CDR3 consists of 15 residues. Here the CDR3 reads CASSSWDRGVYGYTF. The DNA of the CDR3 is TGTGCCAGCAGTTCATGGGACAGGGGCGTCTATGGCTACACCTTC.

This clone appeared a single time. V is TRBV12-3 or TRBV12-4 and J is TRBJ1-6; D uncertain. This CDR3 region has 12 residues. Between the trimmed V and J ends, which lost 1 base and 8 bases, there was a span of 3 bases. The CDR3 here is CASSLEHSPLHF. DNA for the CDR3: TGTGCCAGCAGTTTAGAGCATTCACCCCTCCACTTT.

About this clone: Germline and junction disagree at one end, which may indicate a read error. The chain uses TRBV19 and TRBJ2-1; 9 positions agree with TRBD2. This CDR3 spans 13 amino acids. Germline CDR1 and CDR2: LNHDA and SQIVND (reference sequence). This CDR3 is CASSIAGVNEQFF. The CDR3 coding sequence is TGTGCCAGTAGCATAGCGGGAGTCAATGAGCAGTTCTTC.

The V and J genes are TRBV7-2 and TRBJ2-5, with TRBD1 matching over 7 bases. Trimming at V came to 9 bases and at J to 1 base, leaving 8 bases not matched to a gene. Germline V gene sequence: CDR1 SGHTA, CDR2 FQGNSA. The CDR3 consists of 14 residues. The CDR3: CASKGAVSQETQYF. CDR3 coding DNA: TGTGCCAGTAAGGGGGCCGTCAGCCAAGAGACCCAGTACTTC.

The rearrangement links TRBV6-5 to TRBJ1-3; perhaps TRBD1 as D (5 bases). The germline CDR1 and CDR2 sequences are MNHEY and SVGAGI. V lost 6 bases to trimming and J lost 1 base, with 7 bases between them. This CDR3 region has 13 residues. CDR3 nucleotide sequence: TGTGCCAGCAGGCAGGGTTCTGGAAACACCATATATTTT. Translating gives CASRQGSGNTIYF.

The rearrangement links TRBV5-1 to TRBJ1-1; 8 nucleotides match TRBD1. The ends lost 3 bases at V and 3 bases at J; junction bases unmatched: 7. The germline V gene encodes CDR1 SGHRS and CDR2 YFSETQ. The length of the CDR3 is 15 residues. The CDR3 DNA reads TGCGCCAGCAGCTCCCGGACAGGGTCCGACACTGAAGCTTTCTTT. Residues: CASSSRTGSDTEAFF.